This TCR beta chain was identified in a study of blood T cells in healthy people across ages. Combining a sample-barcoded 5' primer with a J-beta primer mix, a second PCR ran for about 7 to 11 cycles. One entry per CDR3 protein results from TCRdb running MiXCR on the 5' RACE reads. The sample includes roughly 860,000 distinct CDR3 sequences, 62% of them seen just once. The study's findings and limits: Versus aged donors, long-lived donors had higher diversity and more naive CD4+ cells.

Germline V lookup: CDR1 SGDLS, CDR2 YYNGEE. CDR3 length equals 17 residues. V was trimmed by 0 bases and J by 0 bases, leaving 13 bases between them. About this clonotype itself: Its antigen is as yet unknown.

The chain couples TRBV9 to TRBJ2-1; D is unclear. The material sequenced was blood. The clonotype was recovered from a man in his thirties or forties in good health. CDR3 in DNA: TGTGCCAGCAGCGTAGATGGCGGACCGAGCTCCTACAATGAGCAGTTCTTC. This translates into CASSVDGGPSSYNEQFF.